This T cell receptor (beta chain) was identified in a study of vaccination and CD4 T cells after COVID-19. Across the whole study: Nasal swab PCR had shown SARS-CoV-2 positivity in the convalescent patients (roughly 9 mild cases, one severe case). Study-level findings and limits: Early timepoints after natural infection were not analyzed in these convalescent patients.

The germline V and J ends were trimmed by 6 bases and 5 bases, with 10 bases remaining between them. Germline CDR1 MNHNS, CDR2 SASEGT. The CDR3 has 12 amino acids. This clonotype was counted between two and nine times. Antigen unknown. TCRdb redid the calling of the PCR reads with MiXCR, one entry per CDR3 protein. In the table there are some 21,000 distinct CDR3 sequences, about 60% of which are singletons. The chain joins TRBV6-1 to TRBJ2-5; perhaps TRBD1 as D (7 bases). The clonotype comes from a human donor who had recovered from COVID-19. The sequences come from CD4+ T cells from blood, collected before SARS-CoV-2 vaccination. The CDR3 loop reads CASRPGGETQYF. The CDR3 region has the DNA TGTGCCAGCAGACCAGGGGGGGAGACCCAGTACTTC.